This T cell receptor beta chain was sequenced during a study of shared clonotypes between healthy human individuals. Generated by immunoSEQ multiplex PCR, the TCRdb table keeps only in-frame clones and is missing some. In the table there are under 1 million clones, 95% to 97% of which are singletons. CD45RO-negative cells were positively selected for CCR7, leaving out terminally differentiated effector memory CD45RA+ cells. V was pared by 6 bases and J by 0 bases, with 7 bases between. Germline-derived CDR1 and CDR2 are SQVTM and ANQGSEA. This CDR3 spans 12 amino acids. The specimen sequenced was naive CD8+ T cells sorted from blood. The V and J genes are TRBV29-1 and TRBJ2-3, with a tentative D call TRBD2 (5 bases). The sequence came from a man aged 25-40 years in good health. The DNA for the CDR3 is TGCAGCGTGAGGGCTAGCACAGATACGCAGTATTTT. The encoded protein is CSVRASTDTQYF.